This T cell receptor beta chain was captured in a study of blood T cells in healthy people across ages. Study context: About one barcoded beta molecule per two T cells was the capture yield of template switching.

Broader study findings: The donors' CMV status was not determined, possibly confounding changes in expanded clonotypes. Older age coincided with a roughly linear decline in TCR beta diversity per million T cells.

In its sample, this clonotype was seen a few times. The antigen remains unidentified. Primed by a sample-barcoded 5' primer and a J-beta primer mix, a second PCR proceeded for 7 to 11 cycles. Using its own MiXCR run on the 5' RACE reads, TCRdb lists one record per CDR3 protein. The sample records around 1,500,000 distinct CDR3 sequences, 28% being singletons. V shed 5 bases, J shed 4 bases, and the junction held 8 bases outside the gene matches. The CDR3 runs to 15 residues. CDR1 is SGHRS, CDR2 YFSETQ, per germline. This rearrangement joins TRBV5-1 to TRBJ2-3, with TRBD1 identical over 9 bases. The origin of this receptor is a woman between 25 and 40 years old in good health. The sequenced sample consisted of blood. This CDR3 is CASRPGQGSPDTQYF. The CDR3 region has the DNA TGCGCCAGCAGGCCGGGACAGGGTAGTCCAGATACGCAGTATTTT.